A selection of T cell receptor beta chains follows, all from one sample in a study of blood T cell repertoires in COVID-19. Only in-frame clones appear in the TCRdb table, and some are missing; sequencing was by immunoSEQ multiplex PCR. This table holds 120,000 to 150,000 clones, 70% to 90% found once. Sequenced sample: peripheral blood. The source is a woman in her forties or fifties with acute or convalescent COVID-19. The CDR3 runs from the conserved cysteine through the conserved F or W. D genes are given only for firm matches. Not every row has a clone size; where given, it reads once, few, many or a size class.

abundance	v_gene	d_gene	j_gene	CDR3nt	CDR3aa
.	TRBV7-2	TRBD1	TRBJ2-7	TGTGCCAGCAGCTTAGTGGGGGACAGGGGGTACGAGCAGTACTTC	CASSLVGDRGYEQYF
.	TRBV27	.	TRBJ2-7	TGTGCCAGCAGTTTATATGGGAGCTACGAGCAGTACTTC	CASSLYGSYEQYF
.	TRBV18	.	TRBJ2-1	TGTGCCAGCGCCCAAGTTCTAGTCGCCAATGAGCAGTTCTTC	CASAQVLVANEQFF
.	TRBV7-9	.	TRBJ1-5	TGTGCCAGCAGCTTAGTGGGAGCTCAGCCCCAGCATTTT	CASSLVGAQPQHF
.	TRBV5-5	TRBD1	TRBJ2-5	TGTGCCAGCAGCTTCGGACAGGGCGGAGAGACCCAGTACTTC	CASSFGQGGETQYF
few	TRBV7-2	TRBD2	TRBJ2-2	TGTGCCAGCAGCCCAGACCCCGACAGCGCGGGGGCCGGGGAGCTGTTTTTT	CASSPDPDSAGAGELFF
.	TRBV5-8	.	TRBJ1-1	TGTGCCAGCAGCTTGGGGGGTCAGGGGAACACTGAAGCTTTCTTT	CASSLGGQGNTEAFF
few	TRBV6-5	TRBD1	TRBJ2-7	TGTGCCAGCAGTCGACAGGGGAGCGAGCAGTACTTC	CASSRQGSEQYF
.	TRBV6-2/TRBV6-3	.	TRBJ1-6	TGTGCCAGCAGTTACCAGGGAAATTCACCCCTCCACTTT	CASSYQGNSPLHF
.	TRBV9	TRBD1	TRBJ1-5	TGTGCCAGCAGCGTAGATGCGACAGGGGGGAATCAGCCCCAGCATTTT	CASSVDATGGNQPQHF
.	TRBV20-1	.	TRBJ1-1	TGCAGTGCTCCACAGGGATCTGAAGCTTTCTTT	CSAPQGSEAFF
.	TRBV12-3/TRBV12-4	.	TRBJ1-5	TGTGCCAGCAGTTTAGACTATTATCAGCCCCAGCATTTT	CASSLDYYQPQHF
once	TRBV2	TRBD1	TRBJ1-5	TGTGCCAGCAGTGGGGGACAGGGGGCCGGTCAGCCCCAGCATTTT	CASSGGQGAGQPQHF
.	TRBV5-1	.	TRBJ1-2	TGCGCCAGCAGCGCCCAGGCCACCGAGGGCTACACCTTC	CASSAQATEGYTF
.	TRBV15	.	TRBJ1-4	TGTGCCACCAGCAGAGATCGGGGTGGAAATGAAAAACTGTTTTTT	CATSRDRGGNEKLFF
once	TRBV14	TRBD2	TRBJ2-3	TGTGCCAGCAGCCCCTACGTCCTAGCGGGGGAGGTAGTTACGCAGTATTTT	CASSPYVLAGEVVTQYF
.	TRBV5-6	.	TRBJ1-1	TGTGCCAGCAGCTTGGACAGGTTGAACACTGAAGCTTTCTTT	CASSLDRLNTEAFF
few	TRBV19	.	TRBJ2-5	TGTGCCAGTAGTATAGAGGCGGGGGTGAGGGGGAAAGAGACCCAGTACTTC	CASSIEAGVRGKETQYF
.	TRBV5-1	.	TRBJ1-1	TGCGCCAGCAGCTTGGTGACTGACCCCCCTGAAGCTTTCTTT	CASSLVTDPPEAFF
few	TRBV27	.	TRBJ2-7	TGTGCCAGCAGTTTACGACAGGACTCCTACGAGCAGTACTTC	CASSLRQDSYEQYF
.	TRBV2	.	TRBJ2-1	TGTGCCAGCAGCGCTCGGGGGACCTCGTGGAATGAGCAGTTCTTC	CASSARGTSWNEQFF
.	TRBV5-1	.	TRBJ1-4	TGCGCCAGCAGCTCAGTACAGGGTGTCTCAAAACTGTTTTTT	CASSSVQGVSKLFF
.	TRBV7-8	TRBD1	TRBJ1-2	TGTGCCAGCAGCTTAGCGCCCGACAGGGGGCTGTTTTTC	CASSLAPDRGLFF
.	TRBV7-9	TRBD1	TRBJ1-6	TGTGCCAGCAGCTTAGGGCACCCCGGACAGGGTGATTCACCCCTCCACTTT	CASSLGHPGQGDSPLHF
.	TRBV10-3	TRBD1	TRBJ1-5	TGTGCCATCGGACAGGAGGGGGATCAGCCCCAGCATTTT	CAIGQEGDQPQHF
few	TRBV3-1/TRBV3-2	TRBD2	TRBJ2-1	TGTGCCAGCAGCCAAGAAATTCGGACTAGCGGGGGGTCGAGCTCCTACAATGAGCAGTTCTTC	CASSQEIRTSGGSSSYNEQFF
.	TRBV7-9	TRBD1	TRBJ1-4	TGTGCCAGCAGCTTGGGGACAGGGGATGAAAAACTGTTTTTT	CASSLGTGDEKLFF
.	TRBV6-1	TRBD1	TRBJ2-7	TGTGCCAGCAGTGAAAAAGAGACAGGGGCCTACGAGCAGTACTTC	CASSEKETGAYEQYF
.	TRBV5-6	.	TRBJ1-1	TGTGCCAGCAGCTTGGGCAGGGGATCCGAAGCTTTCTTT	CASSLGRGSEAFF
.	TRBV27	.	TRBJ1-4	TGTGCCAGCAGTTTAGCAGGAACTAATGAAAAACTGTTTTTT	CASSLAGTNEKLFF
.	TRBV18	TRBD2	TRBJ2-4	TGTGCCAGCTCACCAACCAGCGGGGGAGACATTCAGTACTTC	CASSPTSGGDIQYF
.	TRBV14	.	TRBJ1-5	TGTGCCAGCAGCCAAGGAGATAATCAGCCCCAGCATTTT	CASSQGDNQPQHF
.	TRBV18	.	TRBJ2-7	TGTGCCAGCTCAGGCGGGACCCTCTACGAGCAGTACTTC	CASSGGTLYEQYF
once	TRBV6-2/TRBV6-3	TRBD2	TRBJ2-3	TGTGCCAGCAGTTTTTTTAGCGGGGGGTCAGATACGCAGTATTTT	CASSFFSGGSDTQYF
.	TRBV19	.	TRBJ2-3	TGTGCCGCCGCAGAGATGGGAGTCCCCGTCACAGATACGCAGTATTTT	CAAAEMGVPVTDTQYF
.	TRBV9	.	TRBJ1-3	TGTGCCAGCAGCGTAGTTCCAGATGGAAACACCATATATTTT	CASSVVPDGNTIYF
.	TRBV10-1	.	TRBJ2-7	TGCGCCAGCAGTGAGTCCCCAGGGGATGCCGAGCAGTACTTC	CASSESPGDAEQYF
.	TRBV27	TRBD1	TRBJ2-1	TGTGCCAGCAGTTTCCCCCCGGGACAGGGGGCTCGAGAGCAGTTCTTC	CASSFPPGQGAREQFF
.	TRBV27	.	TRBJ2-3	TGTGCCAGCAGTTTCCCAGGGTCCTCGACAGATACGCAGTATTTT	CASSFPGSSTDTQYF
.	TRBV29-1	TRBD1	TRBJ1-1	TGCAGCGCCACGGACAGGGGCGCCACTGAAGCTTTCTTT	CSATDRGATEAFF
.	TRBV6-5	.	TRBJ1-2	TGTGCCAGCCAATCTTTAGGAGCTAACTATGGCTACACCTTC	CASQSLGANYGYTF
once	TRBV5-6	TRBD1	TRBJ1-2	TGTGCCAGCAGCCCAGGGACAGCCGGCTACACCTTC	CASSPGTAGYTF
.	TRBV10-1	.	TRBJ1-2	TGCGCCGCGGACTTGGGGGGAGGCTACACCTTC	CAADLGGGYTF
.	TRBV19	TRBD1	TRBJ2-7	TGTGCCGGAAGGACAGGAGCCTTCTACGAGCAGTACTTC	CAGRTGAFYEQYF
.	TRBV18	.	TRBJ1-1	TGTGCCAGCTCACCGATGGAGCGCGGGGGCGCGGGATTTCGGACTGAAGCTTTCTTT	CASSPMERGGAGFRTEAFF
.	TRBV7-2	TRBD1	TRBJ1-2	TGTGCCAGCAGCGGGGGACAGGGATCGGCTGGCTACACCTTC	CASSGGQGSAGYTF
.	TRBV9	.	TRBJ2-6	TGTGCCAGCAGCGATCCTCCCGAGCGTTACTCTGGGGCCAACGTCCTGACTTTC	CASSDPPERYSGANVLTF
.	TRBV19	TRBD1	TRBJ1-6	TGTGCCAGTAGTCTCGGGGACAGGGGGCTATGGTCACCCCTCCACTTT	CASSLGDRGLWSPLHF
once	TRBV11-3	.	TRBJ2-1	TGTGCCAGCAGCTTAGATCTTGGGGTAGCGGAAGAGCAGTTCTTC	CASSLDLGVAEEQFF
few	TRBV4-2	TRBD2	TRBJ2-1	TGTGCCAGCAGCCCAGCAGGGACTAGCTTCATCTACAATGAGCAGTTCTTC	CASSPAGTSFIYNEQFF
.	TRBV13	.	TRBJ1-1	TGTGCCAGCAGCTTAGGGGGAGGCACTGAAGCTTTCTTT	CASSLGGGTEAFF
.	TRBV19	TRBD1	TRBJ1-1	TGTGCCAGTAGTTGGGGGACAGTGAACACTGAAGCTTTCTTT	CASSWGTVNTEAFF
.	TRBV5-1	TRBD1	TRBJ2-7	TGCGCCAGCAGCTTCACCGGGACAGGGGCCTACGAGCAGTACTTC	CASSFTGTGAYEQYF
.	TRBV7-2	TRBD2	TRBJ2-5	TGTGCCAGCAGCGCGGGGGGGAGCGAGACCCAGTACTTC	CASSAGGSETQYF
.	TRBV19	TRBD1	TRBJ1-5	TGTGCCAGTAGGGGACAGTGGATTCGGAATCAGCCCCAGCATTTT	CASRGQWIRNQPQHF
.	TRBV28	.	TRBJ2-2	TGTGCCAGCAGCCCCTCAGGGGCGGCGGCTACCGGGGAGCTGTTTTTT	CASSPSGAAATGELFF
.	TRBV30	TRBD2	TRBJ2-6	TGTGCCTTTGCGGGGGGCCTCTACTCTGGGGCCAACGTCCTGACTTTC	CAFAGGLYSGANVLTF
.	TRBV11-1	TRBD1	TRBJ2-1	TGTGCCAGCAGCTTGGGTACAGGGGCCTACAATGAGCAGTTCTTC	CASSLGTGAYNEQFF
.	TRBV28	.	TRBJ1-2	TGTGCCAGCAGCCGATCGGGACGGGGAGGTGGCTACACCTTC	CASSRSGRGGGYTF